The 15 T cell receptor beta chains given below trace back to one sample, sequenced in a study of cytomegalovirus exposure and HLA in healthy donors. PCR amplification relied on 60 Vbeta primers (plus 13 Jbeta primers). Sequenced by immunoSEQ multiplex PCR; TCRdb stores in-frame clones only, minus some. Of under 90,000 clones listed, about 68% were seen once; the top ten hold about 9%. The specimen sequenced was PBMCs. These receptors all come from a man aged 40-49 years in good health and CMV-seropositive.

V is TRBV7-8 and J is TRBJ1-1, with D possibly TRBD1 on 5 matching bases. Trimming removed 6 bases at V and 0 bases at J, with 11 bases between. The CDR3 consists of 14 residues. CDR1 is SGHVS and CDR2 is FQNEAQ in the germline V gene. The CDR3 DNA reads TGTGCCAGCAGGGAGACGGACATGAACACTGAAGCTTTCTTT. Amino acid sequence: CASRETDMNTEAFF.

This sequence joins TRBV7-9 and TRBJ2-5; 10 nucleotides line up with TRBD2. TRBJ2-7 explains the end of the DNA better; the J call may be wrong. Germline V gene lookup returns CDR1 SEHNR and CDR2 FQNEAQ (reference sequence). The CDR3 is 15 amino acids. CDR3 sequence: CASSLVGLAGDEQYF. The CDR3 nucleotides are TGTGCCAGCAGCTTAGTGGGGCTAGCGGGAGACGAGCAGTACTTC.

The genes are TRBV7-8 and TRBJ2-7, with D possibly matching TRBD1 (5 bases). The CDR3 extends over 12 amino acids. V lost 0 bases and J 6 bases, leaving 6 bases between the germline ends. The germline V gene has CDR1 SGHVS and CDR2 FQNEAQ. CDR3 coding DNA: TGTGCCAGCAGCTTAGCAGGGGTCGAGCAGTACTTC. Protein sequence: CASSLAGVEQYF.

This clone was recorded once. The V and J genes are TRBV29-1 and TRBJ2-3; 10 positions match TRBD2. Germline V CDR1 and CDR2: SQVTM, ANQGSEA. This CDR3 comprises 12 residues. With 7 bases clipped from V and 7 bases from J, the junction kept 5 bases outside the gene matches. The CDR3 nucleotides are TGCAGCGGTAGCGGGGGGTCATATACGCAGTATTTT. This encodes CSGSGGSYTQYF.

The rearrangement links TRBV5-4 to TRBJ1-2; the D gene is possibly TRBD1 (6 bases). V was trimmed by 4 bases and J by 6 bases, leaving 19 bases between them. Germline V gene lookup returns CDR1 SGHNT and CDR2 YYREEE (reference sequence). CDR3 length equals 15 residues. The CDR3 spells CASSHIAGVMDGYTF. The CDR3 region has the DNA TGTGCCAGCAGCCACATTGCAGGGGTAATGGATGGCTACACCTTC.

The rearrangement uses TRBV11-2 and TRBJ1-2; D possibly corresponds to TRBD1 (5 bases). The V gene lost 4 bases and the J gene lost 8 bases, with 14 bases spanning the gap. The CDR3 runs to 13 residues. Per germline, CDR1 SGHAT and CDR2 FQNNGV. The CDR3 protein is CASSWGGAEGYTF. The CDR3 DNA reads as TGTGCCAGCAGCTGGGGCGGGGCGGAGGGCTACACCTTC.

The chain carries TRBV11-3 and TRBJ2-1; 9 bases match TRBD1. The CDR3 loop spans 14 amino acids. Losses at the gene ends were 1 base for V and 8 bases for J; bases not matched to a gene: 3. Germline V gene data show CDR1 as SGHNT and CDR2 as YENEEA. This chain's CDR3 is CASSLGDRVDEQFF. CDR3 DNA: TGTGCCAGCAGCTTAGGGGACAGGGTGGATGAGCAGTTCTTC.

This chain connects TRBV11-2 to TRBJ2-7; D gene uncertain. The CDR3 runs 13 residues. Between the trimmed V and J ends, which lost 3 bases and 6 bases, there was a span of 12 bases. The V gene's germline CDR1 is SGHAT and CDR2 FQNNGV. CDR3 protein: CASSFLPNTEQYF. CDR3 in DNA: TGTGCCAGCAGCTTCCTCCCAAACACCGAGCAGTACTTC.

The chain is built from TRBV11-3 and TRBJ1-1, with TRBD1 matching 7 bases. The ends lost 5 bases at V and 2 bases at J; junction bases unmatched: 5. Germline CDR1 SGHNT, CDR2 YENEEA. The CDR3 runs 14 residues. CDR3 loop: CASSAGGKNTEAFF. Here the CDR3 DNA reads TGTGCCAGCAGCGCAGGGGGAAAAAACACTGAAGCTTTCTTT.

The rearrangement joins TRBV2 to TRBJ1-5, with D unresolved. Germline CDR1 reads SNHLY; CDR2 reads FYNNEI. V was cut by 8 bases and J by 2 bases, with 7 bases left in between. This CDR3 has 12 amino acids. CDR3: CASGSRNQPQHF. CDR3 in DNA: TGTGCCAGCGGGAGTCGCAATCAGCCCCAGCATTTT.

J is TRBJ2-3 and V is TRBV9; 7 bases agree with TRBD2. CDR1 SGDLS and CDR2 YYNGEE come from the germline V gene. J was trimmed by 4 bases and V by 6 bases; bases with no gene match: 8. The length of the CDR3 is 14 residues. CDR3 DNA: TGTGCCAGCACCGGCGGCGCGGGGGCAGATACGCAGTATTTT. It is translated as CASTGGAGADTQYF.

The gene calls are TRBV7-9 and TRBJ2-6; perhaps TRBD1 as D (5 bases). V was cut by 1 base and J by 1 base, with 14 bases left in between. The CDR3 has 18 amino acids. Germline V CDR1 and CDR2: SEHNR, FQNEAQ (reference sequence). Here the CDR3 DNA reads TGTGCCAGCAGCTTAGTATGGGTACAGGTTTCTGGGGCCAACGTCCTGACTTTC. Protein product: CASSLVWVQVSGANVLTF.

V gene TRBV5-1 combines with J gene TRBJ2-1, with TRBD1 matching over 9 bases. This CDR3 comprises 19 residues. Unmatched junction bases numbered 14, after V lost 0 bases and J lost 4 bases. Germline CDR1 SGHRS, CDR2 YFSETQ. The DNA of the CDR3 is TGCGCCAGCAGCTTGGCCGCGGGCCTAAACAGGGGGCGGTACAATGAGCAGTTCTTC. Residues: CASSLAAGLNRGRYNEQFF. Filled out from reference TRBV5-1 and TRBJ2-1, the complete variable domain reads KAGVTQTPRYLIKTRGQQVTLSCSPISGHRSVSWYQQTPGQGLQFLFEYFSETQRNKGNFPGRFSGRQFSNSRSEMNVSTLELGDSALYLCASSLAAGLNRGRYNEQFFGPGTRLTVL.

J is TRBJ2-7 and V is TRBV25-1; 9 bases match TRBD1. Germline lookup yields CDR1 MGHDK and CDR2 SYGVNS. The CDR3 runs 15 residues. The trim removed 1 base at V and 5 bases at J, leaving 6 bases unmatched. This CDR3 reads CASSEFGDREHEQYF. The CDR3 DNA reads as TGTGCCAGCAGTGAATTCGGGGACAGGGAACACGAGCAGTACTTC.

CDR3 sequence reads: CASSSELAGEPYEQYF. Here the CDR3 DNA reads TGTGCCAGCAGCTCAGAACTAGCGGGTGAACCCTACGAGCAGTACTTC. This chain uses TRBV7-9 with TRBJ2-7; 9 nucleotides agree with TRBD2. The V gene's germline CDR1 is SEHNR and CDR2 FQNEAQ (reference sequence). The J segment lost 2 bases and the V segment lost 4 bases, leaving 9 bases of the junction unmatched. The CDR3 length is 16 residues.